The 5 T cell receptor beta chains below all came from one sample that was sequenced in a study of CD8 T cells in Susac syndrome. It was with random hexamers that roughly 0.45 to 1 ug RNA was reverse transcribed. TCRdb re-derived calls from the immunoSEQ multiplex PCR reads in MiXCR, one entry per CDR3 protein. The sample shows about 25,000 distinct CDR3 sequences, around 94% of them seen only once. Material for sequencing was CD8+ T cells from PBMCs. Receptors originate from a human donor in good health.

The chain is built from TRBV6-2 or TRBV6-3 and TRBJ2-5, with D perhaps TRBD1 or TRBD2 (5 bases each). This CDR3 has 14 residues. The V gene lost 5 bases and the J gene lost 1 base, with 11 bases spanning the gap. Germline CDR1 and CDR2: MNHEY and SVGEGT. The CDR3 sequence: CASSTGPVQETQYF. DNA for the CDR3: TGTGCCAGCAGTACGGGACCGGTCCAAGAGACCCAGTACTTC.

The rearrangement joins TRBV2 to TRBJ2-3, with D unresolved. V was trimmed by 3 bases and J by 5 bases, leaving 9 bases between them. Germline CDR1 reads SNHLY; CDR2 reads FYNNEI. The length of the CDR3 is 13 residues. The CDR3 region is CASSEEGKDTQYF. DNA for the CDR3: TGTGCCAGCAGTGAGGAAGGGAAAGATACGCAGTATTTT.

V and J are TRBV6-1 and TRBJ1-1, with 10 bases fitting TRBD1. CDR3 length: 15 residues. Germline values: CDR1 MNHNS, CDR2 SASEGT. With V trimmed by 4 bases and J by 4 bases, 6 bases remained unmatched. CDR3 residues: CASSVSGTGATEAFF. The CDR3 DNA is TGTGCCAGCAGTGTTTCCGGGACAGGGGCCACTGAAGCTTTCTTT.

V gene TRBV7-2 combines with J gene TRBJ2-3; the D is unclear. CDR1 SGHTA and CDR2 FQGNSA come from the germline V gene. The CDR3 is 12 amino acids. With 2 bases removed from V and 0 bases from J, the gap between germline ends came to 0 bases. This CDR3 is CASSLSTDTQYF. The CDR3 DNA reads as TGTGCCAGCAGCTTAAGCACAGATACGCAGTATTTT.

In this sample, this clonotype turned up a few times. The rearrangement joins TRBV7-2 to TRBJ2-7; D remains ambiguous. The V end lost 5 bases, the J end lost 3 bases, and 5 bases lay between the germline ends. The CDR3 covers 11 residues. CDR1 is SGHTA, CDR2 FQGNSA, per germline. The CDR3 reads CASSHGYEQYF. The CDR3 region has the DNA TGTGCCAGCAGCCACGGCTACGAGCAGTACTTC.